This T cell receptor (beta chain) stems from a study of T cells in Graves' hyperthyroidism and ophthalmopathy. Using RNA transcripts as the source, TCR beta CDR3 regions were amplified. In the first-round RT-PCR of the TCR CDR3, the HTBI primer set was used. TCRdb re-derived calls from the multiplex PCR reads in MiXCR, one entry per CDR3 protein. In the table there are about 400,000 distinct CDR3 sequences, roughly an eighth of which are singletons. Patients aged 18 to 65 had newly diagnosed hyperthyroidism of under 2 months' duration. This clonotype came up many times. Its antigen is still unknown. Study-wide findings and caveats: Most expanded thyroid clonotypes above 0.001 recurred in blood.

This receptor was identified in a woman aged 18-29 years with Graves' hyperthyroidism. Sequenced: blood.

The CDR3 here is CASSLGRALSGANVLTF. CDR3 sequence (DNA): TGCGCCAGCAGCTTGGGCAGGGCGCTTTCTGGGGCCAACGTCCTGACTTTC. This chain connects TRBV5-1 to TRBJ2-6, with TRBD1 as a possible D gene (5 bases). The CDR3 sequence is 17 residues long. V was clipped by 0 bases and J by 1 base, with 11 bases between them. CDR1 and CDR2 from the germline V gene are SGHRS and YFSETQ.